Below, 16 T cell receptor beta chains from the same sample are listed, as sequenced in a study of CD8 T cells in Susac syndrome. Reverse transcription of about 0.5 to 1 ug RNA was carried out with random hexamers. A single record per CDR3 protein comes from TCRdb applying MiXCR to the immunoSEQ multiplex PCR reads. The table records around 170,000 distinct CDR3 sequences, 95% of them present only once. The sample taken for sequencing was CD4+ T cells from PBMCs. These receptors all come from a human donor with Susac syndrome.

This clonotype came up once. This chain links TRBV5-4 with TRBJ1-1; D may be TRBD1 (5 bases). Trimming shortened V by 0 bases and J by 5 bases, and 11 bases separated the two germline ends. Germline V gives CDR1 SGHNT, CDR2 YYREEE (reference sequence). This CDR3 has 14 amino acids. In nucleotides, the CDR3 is TGTGCCAGCAGCTTGGCCGCGGGGGTTACTGAAGCTTTCTTT. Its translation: CASSLAAGVTEAFF.

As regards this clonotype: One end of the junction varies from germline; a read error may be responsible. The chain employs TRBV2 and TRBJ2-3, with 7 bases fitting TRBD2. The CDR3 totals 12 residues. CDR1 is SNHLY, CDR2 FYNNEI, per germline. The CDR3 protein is CASSVVSGAPEF. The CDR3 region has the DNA TGTGCCAGCAGTGTGGTAAGCGGGGCCCCGGAGTTT.

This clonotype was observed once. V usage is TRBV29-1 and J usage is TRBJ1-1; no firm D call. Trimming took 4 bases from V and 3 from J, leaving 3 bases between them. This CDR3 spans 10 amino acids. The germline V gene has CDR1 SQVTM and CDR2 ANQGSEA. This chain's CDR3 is CSVGDTEAFF. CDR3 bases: TGCAGCGTTGGGGACACTGAAGCTTTCTTT.

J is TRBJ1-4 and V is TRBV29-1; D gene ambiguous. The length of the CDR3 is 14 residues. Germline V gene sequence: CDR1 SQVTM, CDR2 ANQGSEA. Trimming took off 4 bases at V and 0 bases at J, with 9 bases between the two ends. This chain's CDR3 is CSVAGSATNEKLFF. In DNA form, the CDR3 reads TGCAGCGTTGCGGGCAGCGCAACTAATGAAAAACTGTTTTTT.

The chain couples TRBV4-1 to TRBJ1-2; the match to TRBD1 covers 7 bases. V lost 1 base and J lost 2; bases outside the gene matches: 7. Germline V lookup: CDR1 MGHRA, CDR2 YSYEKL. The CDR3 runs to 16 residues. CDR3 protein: CASSQGTGQTNYGYTF. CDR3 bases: TGCGCCAGCAGCCAAGGGACAGGACAGACAAACTATGGCTACACCTTC.

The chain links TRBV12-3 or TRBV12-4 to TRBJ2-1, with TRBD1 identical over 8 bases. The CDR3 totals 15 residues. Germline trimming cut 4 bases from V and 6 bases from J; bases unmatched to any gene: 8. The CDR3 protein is CASSSWTGLFNEQFF. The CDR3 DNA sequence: TGTGCCAGCAGTTCATGGACAGGGTTGTTCAATGAGCAGTTCTTC.

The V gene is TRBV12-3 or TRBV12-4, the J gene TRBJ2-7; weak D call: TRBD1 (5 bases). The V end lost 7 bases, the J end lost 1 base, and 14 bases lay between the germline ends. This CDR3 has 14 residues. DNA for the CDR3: TGTGCCAGCAAAGATGGGGCCGCTTCCTACGAGCAGTACTTC. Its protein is CASKDGAASYEQYF.

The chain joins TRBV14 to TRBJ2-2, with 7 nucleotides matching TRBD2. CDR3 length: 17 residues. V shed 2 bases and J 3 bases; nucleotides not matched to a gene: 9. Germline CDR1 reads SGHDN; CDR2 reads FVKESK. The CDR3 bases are TGTGCCAGCAGCCAAAGACGCCAGCGGGGTGACACCGGGGAGCTGTTTTTT. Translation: CASSQRRQRGDTGELFF. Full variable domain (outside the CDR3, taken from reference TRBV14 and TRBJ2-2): EAGVTQFPSHSVIEKGQTVTLRCDPISGHDNLYWYRRVMGKEIKFLLHFVKESKQDESGMPNNRFLAERTGGTYSTLKVQPAELEDSGVYFCASSQRRQRGDTGELFFGEGSRLTVL.

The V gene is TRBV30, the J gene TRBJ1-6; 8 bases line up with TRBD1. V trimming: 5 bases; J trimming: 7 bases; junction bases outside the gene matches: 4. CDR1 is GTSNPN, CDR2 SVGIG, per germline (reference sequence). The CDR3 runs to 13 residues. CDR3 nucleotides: TGTGCCTGGGTTACAGGGGGGAATTCACCCCTCCACTTT. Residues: CAWVTGGNSPLHF.

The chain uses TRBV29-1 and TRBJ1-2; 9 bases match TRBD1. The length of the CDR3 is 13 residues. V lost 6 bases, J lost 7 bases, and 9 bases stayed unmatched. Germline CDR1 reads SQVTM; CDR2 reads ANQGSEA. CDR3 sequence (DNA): TGCAGCGTCCGAGGACAGGGGATAGGTGGCTACACCTTC. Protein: CSVRGQGIGGYTF.

CDR3 in amino acids: CAKTRNNSPLHF. Here the CDR3 DNA reads TGTGCGAAGACGAGGAACAATTCACCCCTCCACTTT. The gene calls are TRBV10-3 and TRBJ1-6, with D hard to call. The CDR3 is 12 amino acids. In germline, CDR1 is ENHRY, CDR2 SYGVKD.

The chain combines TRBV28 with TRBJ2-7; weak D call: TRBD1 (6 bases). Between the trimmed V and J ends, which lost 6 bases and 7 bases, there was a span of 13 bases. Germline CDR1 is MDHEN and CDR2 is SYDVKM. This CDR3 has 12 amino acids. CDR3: CASSVTGREQYF. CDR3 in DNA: TGTGCCAGCAGCGTCACAGGGCGGGAGCAGTACTTC. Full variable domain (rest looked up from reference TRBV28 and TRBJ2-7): DVKVTQSSRYLVKRTGEKVFLECVQDMDHENMFWYRQDPGLGLRLIYFSYDVKMKEKGDIPEGYSVSREKKERFSLILESASTNQTSMYLCASSVTGREQYFGPGTRLTVT.

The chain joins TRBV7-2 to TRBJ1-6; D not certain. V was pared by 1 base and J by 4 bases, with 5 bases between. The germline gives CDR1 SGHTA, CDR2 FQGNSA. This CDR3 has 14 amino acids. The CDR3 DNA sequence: TGTGCCAGCAGCTTAGAAGGTTATAATTCACCCCTCCACTTT. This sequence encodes CASSLEGYNSPLHF.

CDR3 amino acids: CSAAGTGYGNTIYF. The DNA for the CDR3 is TGCAGCGCCGCAGGGACAGGCTATGGAAACACCATATATTTT. The chain joins TRBV29-1 to TRBJ1-3; TRBD1 matches 8 bases. This CDR3 spans 14 amino acids. Losses at the gene ends were 7 bases for V and 3 bases for J; bases not matched to a gene: 8. Germline V gene sequence: CDR1 SQVTM, CDR2 ANQGSEA. The variable domain in full, completed from reference TRBV29-1 and TRBJ1-3, reads SAVISQKPSRDICQRGTSLTIQCQVDSQVTMMFWYRQQPGQSLTLIATANQGSEATYESGFVIDKFPISRPNLTFSTLTVSNMSPEDSSIYLCSAAGTGYGNTIYFGEGSWLTVV.

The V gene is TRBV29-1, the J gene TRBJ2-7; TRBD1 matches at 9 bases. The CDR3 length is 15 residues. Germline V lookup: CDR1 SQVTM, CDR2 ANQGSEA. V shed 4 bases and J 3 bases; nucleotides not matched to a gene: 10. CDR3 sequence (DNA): TGCAGCGTTGTTCGTTCTGACAGGGGGGACTACGAGCAGTACTTC. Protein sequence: CSVVRSDRGDYEQYF.

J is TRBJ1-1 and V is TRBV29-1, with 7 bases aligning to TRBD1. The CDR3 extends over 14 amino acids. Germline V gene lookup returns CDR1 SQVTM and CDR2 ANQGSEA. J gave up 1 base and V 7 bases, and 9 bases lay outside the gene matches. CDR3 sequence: CSAYNRGGNTEAFF. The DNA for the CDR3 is TGCAGCGCTTACAACAGGGGAGGGAACACTGAAGCTTTCTTT.